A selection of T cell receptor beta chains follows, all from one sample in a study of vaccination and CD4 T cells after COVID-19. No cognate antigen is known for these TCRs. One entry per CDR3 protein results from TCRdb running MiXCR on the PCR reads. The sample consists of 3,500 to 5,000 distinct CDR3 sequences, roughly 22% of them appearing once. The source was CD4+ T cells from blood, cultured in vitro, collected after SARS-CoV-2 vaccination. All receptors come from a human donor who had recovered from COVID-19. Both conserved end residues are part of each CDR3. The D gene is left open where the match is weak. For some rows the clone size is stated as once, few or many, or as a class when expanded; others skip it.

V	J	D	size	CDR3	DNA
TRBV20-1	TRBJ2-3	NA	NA	CSRSRGRPYSTDTQYF	TGCAGCCGAAGTCGGGGGAGGCCATATAGCACAGATACGCAGTATTTT
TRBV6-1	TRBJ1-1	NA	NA	CASSELGGGTEAFF	TGTGCCAGCAGTGAACTGGGGGGAGGCACTGAAGCTTTCTTT
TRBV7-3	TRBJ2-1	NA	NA	CASSLRRSSYNEQFF	TGTGCCAGCAGCTTACGTAGGAGCTCCTACAATGAGCAGTTCTTC
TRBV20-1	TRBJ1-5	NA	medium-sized	CSVDINRALGNQPQHF	TGCAGTGTCGACATAAACAGGGCTTTGGGCAATCAGCCCCAGCATTTT
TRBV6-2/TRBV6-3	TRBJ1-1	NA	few	CASSYPAQRAFF	TGTGCCAGCAGTTACCCGGCGCAGCGGGCTTTCTTT
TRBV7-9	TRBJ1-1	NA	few	CASSFSSRNTEAFF	TGTGCCAGCAGCTTTTCGTCCAGGAACACTGAAGCTTTCTTT
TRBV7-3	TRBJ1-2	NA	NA	CASSLVTGPPDGYTF	TGTGCCAGCAGCTTGGTTACGGGACCTCCAGATGGCTACACCTTC
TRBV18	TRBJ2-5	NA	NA	CASSPPRAGGDQETQYF	TGTGCCAGCTCACCACCCCGCGCAGGGGGGGACCAAGAGACCCAGTACTTC
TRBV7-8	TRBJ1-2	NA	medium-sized	CASSLGPGGGYTF	TGTGCCAGCAGCTTAGGGCCGGGGGGTGGCTACACCTTC
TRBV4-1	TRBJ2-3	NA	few	CASRGRGTDTQYF	TGCGCCAGCAGGGGGCGGGGCACAGATACGCAGTATTTT